What follows is one T cell receptor (beta chain) and its context. Its antigen is as yet unknown. Splitting of each subset's genomic DNA was done evenly across several immunoSEQ plates. Some clones are missing from TCRdb's copy, which holds only in-frame ones; the method was immunoSEQ multiplex PCR. The sample contains around 500,000 clones, around 85% of which appear only once. The data originate from a study of shared clonotypes between healthy human individuals. Study-level points and caveats: Represented diversity (both genetic and exposure-history) was limited by the small number of donors.

Germline V gene lookup returns CDR1 SGHTA and CDR2 FQGNSA. With V trimmed by 5 bases and J by 5 bases, 12 bases remained unmatched. The CDR3 is 17 residues long. Input material: PBMCs. The chain has TRBV7-2 and TRBJ1-2, with 12 nucleotides matching TRBD1. The sequence came from a woman aged 40 to 50 in good health. Some clones in this sample may be carry-over from other donors' samples. The CDR3 sequence is CASSPPGTGGAGYGYTF. The CDR3 region has the DNA TGTGCCAGCAGCCCTCCAGGGACAGGGGGCGCCGGGTATGGCTACACCTTC.